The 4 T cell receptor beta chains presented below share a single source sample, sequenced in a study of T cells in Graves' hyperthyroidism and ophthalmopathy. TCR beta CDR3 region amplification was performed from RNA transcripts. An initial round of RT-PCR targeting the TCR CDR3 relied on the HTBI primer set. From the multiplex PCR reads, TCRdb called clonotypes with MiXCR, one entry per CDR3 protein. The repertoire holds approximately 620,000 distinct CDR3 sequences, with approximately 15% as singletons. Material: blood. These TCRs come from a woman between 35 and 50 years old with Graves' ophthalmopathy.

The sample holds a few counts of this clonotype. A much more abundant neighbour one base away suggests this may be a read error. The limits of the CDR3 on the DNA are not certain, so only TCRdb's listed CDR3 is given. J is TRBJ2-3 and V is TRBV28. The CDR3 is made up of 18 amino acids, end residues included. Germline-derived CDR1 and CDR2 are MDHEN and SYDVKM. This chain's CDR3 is CASSLSFGRGASTDTLYF.

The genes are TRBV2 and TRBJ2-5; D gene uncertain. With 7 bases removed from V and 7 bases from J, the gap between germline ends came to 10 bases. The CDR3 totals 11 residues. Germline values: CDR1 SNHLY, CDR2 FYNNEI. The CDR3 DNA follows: TGTGCCAGCACCCGAACTGGGACCCAGTACTTC. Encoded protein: CASTRTGTQYF. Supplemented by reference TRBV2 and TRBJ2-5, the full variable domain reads EPEVTQTPSHQVTQMGQEVILRCVPISNHLYFYWYRQILGQKVEFLVSFYNNEISEKSEIFDDQFSVERPDGSNFTLKIRSTKLEDSAMYFCASTRTGTQYFGPGTRLLVL.

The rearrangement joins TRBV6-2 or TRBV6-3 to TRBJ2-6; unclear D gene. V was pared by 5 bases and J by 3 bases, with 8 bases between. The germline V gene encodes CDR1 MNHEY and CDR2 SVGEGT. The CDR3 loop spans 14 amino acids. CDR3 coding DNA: TGTGCCAGCAGTCCACGGTATGGGGCCAACGTCCTGACTTTC. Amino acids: CASSPRYGANVLTF.

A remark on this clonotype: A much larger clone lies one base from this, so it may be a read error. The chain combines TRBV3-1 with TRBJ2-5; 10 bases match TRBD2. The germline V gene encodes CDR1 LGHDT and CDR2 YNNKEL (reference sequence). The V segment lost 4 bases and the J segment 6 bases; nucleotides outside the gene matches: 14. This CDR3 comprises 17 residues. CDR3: CASSRGLAAGGLKTQYF. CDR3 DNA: TGTGCCAGCAGCCGAGGCCTGGCAGCGGGGGGGCTGAAGACCCAGTACTTC.